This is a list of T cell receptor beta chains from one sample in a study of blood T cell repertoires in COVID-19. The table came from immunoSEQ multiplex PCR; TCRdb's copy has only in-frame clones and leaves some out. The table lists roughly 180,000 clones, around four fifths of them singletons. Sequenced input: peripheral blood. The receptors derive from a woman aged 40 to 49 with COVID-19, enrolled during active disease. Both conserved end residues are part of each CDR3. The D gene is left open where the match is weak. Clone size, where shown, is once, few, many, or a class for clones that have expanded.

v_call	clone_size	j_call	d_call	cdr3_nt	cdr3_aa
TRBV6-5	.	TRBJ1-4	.	TGTGCCAGCCGCCCTCAAATGTCGGGGGAAAAACTGTTTTTT	CASRPQMSGEKLFF
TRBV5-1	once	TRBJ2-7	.	TGCGCCAGCAGCCAGACTTCCGTGGGAGGCGAGCAGTACTTC	CASSQTSVGGEQYF
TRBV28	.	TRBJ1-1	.	TGTGCCGCACGGGGCACTGAAGCTTTCTTT	CAARGTEAFF
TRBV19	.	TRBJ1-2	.	TGTGCCAGTAGTATAGGGGCACGTGGCTACACCTTC	CASSIGARGYTF
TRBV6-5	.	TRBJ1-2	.	TGTGCCAGCAGACAACAGTATGGCTACACCTTC	CASRQQYGYTF
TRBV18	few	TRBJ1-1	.	TGTGCCAGCTCACCAACGAGGAACGGGAACACTGAAGCTTTCTTT	CASSPTRNGNTEAFF
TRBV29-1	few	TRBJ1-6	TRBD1	TGCAGCGCCGAAGCAACCATCTTGACAGGGAACAATTCACCCCTCCACTTT	CSAEATILTGNNSPLHF
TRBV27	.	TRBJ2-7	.	TGTGCCAGCAGTTTGGGCCCCAGATACGAGCAGTACTTC	CASSLGPRYEQYF
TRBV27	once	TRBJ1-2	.	TGTGCCAGCAGTCGAACCGGGCCGGGGAAGACTAACTATGGCTACACCTTC	CASSRTGPGKTNYGYTF
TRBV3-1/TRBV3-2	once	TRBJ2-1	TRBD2	TGTGCCAGCAGCCAAGATGGATGGCGGGAGAATGAGCAGTTCTTC	CASSQDGWRENEQFF
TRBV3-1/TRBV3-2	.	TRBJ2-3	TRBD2	TGTGCCAGCAGGTCGACTAGCGGGGGGGTATATACGCAGTATTTT	CASRSTSGGVYTQYF
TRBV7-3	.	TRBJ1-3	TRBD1	TGTGCCAGCAGCGTATCGGGACAGCCAGGAAACACCATATATTTT	CASSVSGQPGNTIYF
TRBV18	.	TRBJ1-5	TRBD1	TGTGCCAGCTCCCGGACAGGAAAGGAGAGTCAGCCCCAGCATTTT	CASSRTGKESQPQHF
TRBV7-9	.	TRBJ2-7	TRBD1	TGTGCCAGCAGCCCAACCGTAGGACAGGGCCTTTTGGGCGAGCAGTACTTC	CASSPTVGQGLLGEQYF
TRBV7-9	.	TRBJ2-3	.	TGTGCCAGCAACTCCCCTCAAGTGGGTGCGGCTAGCACAGATACGCAGTATTTT	CASNSPQVGAASTDTQYF
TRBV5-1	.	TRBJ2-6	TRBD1	TGCGCCAGCAGCCTGCGGACAGGGACTGGGGCCAACGTCCTGACTTTC	CASSLRTGTGANVLTF
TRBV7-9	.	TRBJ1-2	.	TGTGCCAGCAGCTTCGTAGCGCTCGGCTATGGCTACACCTTC	CASSFVALGYGYTF
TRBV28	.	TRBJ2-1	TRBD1	TGTGCCAGCAGCCTACTAGGACAGGGCTACAATGAGCAGTTCTTC	CASSLLGQGYNEQFF
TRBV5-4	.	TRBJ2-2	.	TGTGCCAGCAGCTCGGACTATCGGAACACCGGGGAGCTGTTTTTT	CASSSDYRNTGELFF
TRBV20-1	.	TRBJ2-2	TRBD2	TGCAGTGCTAGTCGCCTAGCGGGAGGAGGCACCGGGGAGCTGTTTTTT	CSASRLAGGGTGELFF
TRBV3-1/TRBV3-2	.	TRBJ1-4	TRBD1	TGTGCCAGCAGCACTCGACAGGGGGCGGTCCCGGCACTGTTTTTT	CASSTRQGAVPALFF
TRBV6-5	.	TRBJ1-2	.	TGTGCCAGCAGTCCCTCGGAGCGGCGTTTCTATGGCTACACCTTC	CASSPSERRFYGYTF
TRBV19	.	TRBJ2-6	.	TGTGCCAGTAGTATCCGGGGAGGGGCCAACGTCCTGACTTTC	CASSIRGGANVLTF
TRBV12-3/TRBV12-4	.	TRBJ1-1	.	TGTGCCAGCAGTTATACTAGGGTTGACGACGCTTTCTTT	CASSYTRVDDAFF
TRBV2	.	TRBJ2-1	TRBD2	TGTGCCAGACAGGGACTAGCGGGAGATATAAGGTACAATGAGCAGTTCTTC	CARQGLAGDIRYNEQFF
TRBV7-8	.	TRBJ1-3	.	TGTGCCAGCATCAAGGACGGGGGGTTCGCGGACACCATATATTTT	CASIKDGGFADTIYF
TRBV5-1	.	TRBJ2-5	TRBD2	TGCGCCAGCAGCTTGGGGACGGGTAGCGGGGAGACCCAGTACTTC	CASSLGTGSGETQYF
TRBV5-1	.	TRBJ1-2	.	TGCGCCAGCAGCTTGAGGGGGATTTCAAACGGCTACACCTTC	CASSLRGISNGYTF
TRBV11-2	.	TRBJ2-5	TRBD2	TGTGCCAGCTCCCTCGGGGCGGGAGGACAAGAGACCCAGTACTTC	CASSLGAGGQETQYF